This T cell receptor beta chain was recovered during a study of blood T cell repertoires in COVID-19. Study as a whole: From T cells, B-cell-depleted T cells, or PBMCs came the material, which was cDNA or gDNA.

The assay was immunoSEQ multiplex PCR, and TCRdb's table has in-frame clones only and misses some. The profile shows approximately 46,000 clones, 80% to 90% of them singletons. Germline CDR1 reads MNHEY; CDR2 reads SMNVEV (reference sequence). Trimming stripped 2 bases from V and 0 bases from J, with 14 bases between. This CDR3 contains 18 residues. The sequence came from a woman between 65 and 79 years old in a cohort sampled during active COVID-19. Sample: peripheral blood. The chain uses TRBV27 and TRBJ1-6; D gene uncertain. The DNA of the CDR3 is TGTGCCAGCAGTTTAGAGCCCGGGTTGGGCTCCTATAATTCACCCCTCCACTTT. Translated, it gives CASSLEPGLGSYNSPLHF.